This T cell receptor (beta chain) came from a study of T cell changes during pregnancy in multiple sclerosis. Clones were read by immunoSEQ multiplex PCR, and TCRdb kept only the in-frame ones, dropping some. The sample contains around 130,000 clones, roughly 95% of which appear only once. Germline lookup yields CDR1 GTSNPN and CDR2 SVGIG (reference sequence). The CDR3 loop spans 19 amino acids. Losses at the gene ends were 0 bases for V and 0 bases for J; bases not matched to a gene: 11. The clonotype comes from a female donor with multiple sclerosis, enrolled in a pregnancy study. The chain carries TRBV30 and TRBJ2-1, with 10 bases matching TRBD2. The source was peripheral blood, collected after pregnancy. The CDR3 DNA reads TGTGCCTGGAGTGTACGACTAGCGGGCTTTACTCGCTCCTACAATGAGCAGTTCTTC. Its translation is CAWSVRLAGFTRSYNEQFF.